These T cell receptor beta chains were read from a single sample in a study of cytomegalovirus exposure and HLA in healthy donors. Libraries were prepared by immunoSEQ multiplex PCR; TCRdb keeps only in-frame clonotypes and omits some of them. The sample gives some 200,000 clones, roughly 80% of which show up once; about 0.63% is in the top ten. The source material was PBMCs. These receptors originate from a boy between 10 and 17 years old in good health and CMV-seronegative. CDR3s include the opening cysteine and the closing phenylalanine or tryptophan. A D gene is named only where the DNA matches it firmly.

cdr3_length j_call d_call v_call cdr3_nt cdr3_aa
16 TRBJ1-5 - TRBV4-1 TGCGCCAGCAGTGAAATTCCAAGGGGGGGGAATCAGCCCCAGCATTTT CASSEIPRGGNQPQHF
14 TRBJ2-5 TRBD1 TRBV19 TGTGCCAGTAGTCCGACAGGGTTAGAAGAGACCCAGTACTTC CASSPTGLEETQYF
15 TRBJ1-4 - TRBV4-2 TGTGCCAGCAGCCAATCTCCGGGGACTAATGAAAAACTGTTTTTT CASSQSPGTNEKLFF
15 TRBJ2-5 TRBD1 TRBV19 TGTGCCAGTAGTATTGAGACAGGGGGGAAGGAGACCCAGTACTTC CASSIETGGKETQYF
14 TRBJ1-1 - TRBV19 TGTGCCAGTACCACCCCCGGGACTAGGACTGAAGCTTTCTTT CASTTPGTRTEAFF
15 TRBJ2-1 TRBD2 TRBV6-1 TGTGCCAGCCGCCGTAGCGGGGGCGACTACAATGAGCAGTTCTTC CASRRSGGDYNEQFF
14 TRBJ2-5 - TRBV19 TGTGCCAGTAGTATAGTTGCAGATGTGGAGACCCAGTACTTC CASSIVADVETQYF
13 TRBJ2-7 - TRBV11-3 TGTGCCAGCAGCTTACGAGGCTTCTACGAGCAGTACTTC CASSLRGFYEQYF
18 TRBJ1-4 TRBD1 TRBV5-8 TGTGCCAGCAGCTTGGCCGGGGACAGGGGGGCGTCTAATGAAAAACTGTTTTTT CASSLAGDRGASNEKLFF
12 TRBJ2-7 TRBD1 TRBV18 TGTGCCAGCTCACCGACAGGGTACGAGCAGTACTTC CASSPTGYEQYF
15 TRBJ2-7 TRBD2 TRBV5-1 TGCGCCAGCAGCTTGGCGACTAGCGGGACCGACGAGCAGTACTTC CASSLATSGTDEQYF
11 TRBJ2-7 - TRBV25-1 TGTGCCAGCAGTAGGGGTTACGAGCAGTACTTC CASSRGYEQYF
15 TRBJ2-4 - TRBV25-1 TGTGCCAGCAGTGAAACTCAGGGGTGGGTAAACATTCAGTACTTC CASSETQGWVNIQYF
11 TRBJ2-7 - TRBV6-1 TGTGCCGGGGGACTGCCGGGCGAGCAGTACTTC CAGGLPGEQYF
19 TRBJ1-6 TRBD1 TRBV27 TGTGCCAGCAGTCCGGGACAGGGTAGGCGAGCCCTTAGTAATTCACCCCTCCACTTT CASSPGQGRRALSNSPLHF
16 TRBJ1-4 TRBD1 TRBV6-5 TGTGCCAGCAGTTACACCAGCCGGACAGGGGTCGAAAAACTGTTTTTT CASSYTSRTGVEKLFF
16 TRBJ1-3 - TRBV28 TGTGCCAGCAGTTTTACGGGTTTGAGCTCTGGAAACACCATATATTTT CASSFTGLSSGNTIYF
12 TRBJ2-5 - TRBV18 TGTGCCAGCTCACCAAGGGGAGAGACCCAGTACTTC CASSPRGETQYF
15 TRBJ1-2 - TRBV19 TGTGCCAGTACCATATACCGGGACTCCGGTTCGGGCTACACCTTC CASTIYRDSGSGYTF
12 TRBJ2-7 - TRBV29-1 TGCAGCGTACTAGTGAAGGTCTACGAGCAGTACTTC CSVLVKVYEQYF
13 TRBJ1-1 - TRBV10-3 TGTGCCATCAGCAGCACACAGGACACTGAAGCTTTCTTT CAISSTQDTEAFF
14 TRBJ2-3 TRBD1 TRBV5-4 TGTGCCAGCAGTTCTGGACAGGCCACAGATACGCAGTATTTT CASSSGQATDTQYF